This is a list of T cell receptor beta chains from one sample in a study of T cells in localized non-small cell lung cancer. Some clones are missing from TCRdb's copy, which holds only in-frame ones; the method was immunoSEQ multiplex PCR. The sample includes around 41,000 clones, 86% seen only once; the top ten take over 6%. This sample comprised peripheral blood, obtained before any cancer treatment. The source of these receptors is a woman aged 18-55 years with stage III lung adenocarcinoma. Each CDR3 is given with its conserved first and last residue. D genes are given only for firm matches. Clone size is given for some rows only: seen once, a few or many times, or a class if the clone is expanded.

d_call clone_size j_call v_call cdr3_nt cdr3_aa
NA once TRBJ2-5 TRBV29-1 TGCAGCGTTGGGAGGGGGGAGGCGGGAAGAGAGACCCAGTACTTC CSVGRGEAGRETQYF
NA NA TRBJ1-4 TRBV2 TGTGCCAGCAAACAGGATAATGAAAAACTGTTTTTT CASKQDNEKLFF
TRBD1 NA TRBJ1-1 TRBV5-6 TGTGCCAGCAGCCTAAAGACAGGGGGATTGATGACTGAAGCTTTCTTT CASSLKTGGLMTEAFF
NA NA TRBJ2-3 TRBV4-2 TGTGCCAGCAGCCACCTAAACGTACAGGGTTCGACGCAGTATTTT CASSHLNVQGSTQYF
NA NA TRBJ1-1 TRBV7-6 TGTGCCAGCAGTCCTTCCCCAGGGAACACTGAAGCTTTCTTT CASSPSPGNTEAFF
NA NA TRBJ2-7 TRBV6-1 TGTGCCAGCAGTGTAAAAAGAAACGAGCAGTACTTC CASSVKRNEQYF
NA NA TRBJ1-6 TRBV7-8 TGTGCCAGCAGCCAGCACAGGGATTCACCCCTCCACTTT CASSQHRDSPLHF
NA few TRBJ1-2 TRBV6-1 TGTGCCAGCAGTGATTTTTTCCGACTTGAGGCCTTC CASSDFFRLEAF
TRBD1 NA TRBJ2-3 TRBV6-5 TGTGCCAGCAGTTCCGGGACAGGGGGGAATACGCAGTATTTT CASSSGTGGNTQYF
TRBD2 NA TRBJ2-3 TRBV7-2 TGTGCCAGCAGCTTAGTAGGTAGCGGGGGTGATACGCAGTATTTT CASSLVGSGGDTQYF
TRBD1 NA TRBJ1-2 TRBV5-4 TGTGCCAGCAGCTTGGATCCGGGGACAGGGGGCGGGTACACCTTC CASSLDPGTGGGYTF
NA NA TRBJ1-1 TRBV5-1 TGCGCCAGCAGCTTGGGGTTGAACACTGAAGCTTTCTTT CASSLGLNTEAFF
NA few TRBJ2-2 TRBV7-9 TGTGCCAGCAGCCCGTCAGGGACCGGGGAGCTGTTTTTT CASSPSGTGELFF
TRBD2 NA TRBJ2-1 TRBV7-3 TGTGCCAGCAGCCCCCTCGGGAGCGGGGCCTACAATGAGCAGTTCTTC CASSPLGSGAYNEQFF